The next 15 T cell receptor beta chains were all read from a single sample in a study of blood T cell repertoires in COVID-19. Some clones are missing from TCRdb's copy, which holds only in-frame ones; the method was immunoSEQ multiplex PCR. In the table there are more than 65,000 clones, around 89% of which are singletons. Sequenced input: peripheral blood. These receptors were collected from a man between 50 and 59 years old with acute or convalescent COVID-19.

The CDR3 spells CASSRDRGGYGYTF. Here the CDR3 DNA reads TGTGCCAGCAGCCGGGACAGGGGTGGCTATGGCTACACCTTC. The rearrangement links TRBV7-2 to TRBJ1-2; 10 bases agree with TRBD1. Per the germline V gene, CDR1 is SGHTA and CDR2 is FQGNSA. The CDR3 is 14 amino acids. With V trimmed by 5 bases and J by 4 bases, 4 bases remained unmatched.

V is TRBV5-8 and J is TRBJ2-7, with 8 nucleotides matching TRBD2. V was clipped by 4 bases and J by 6 bases; unmatched bases: 21. Per germline, CDR1 SGHTS and CDR2 YDEGEE. This CDR3 is 18 amino acids long. CDR3 protein: CASSPRAGGFLGVAEQYF. In DNA form, the CDR3 reads TGTGCCAGCAGCCCCCGGGCGGGGGGTTTTTTGGGTGTAGCCGAGCAGTACTTC.

The rearrangement uses TRBV7-2 and TRBJ1-4, with a tentative D call TRBD1 (5 bases). Germline V CDR1 and CDR2: SGHTA, FQGNSA. Trimming left V 5 bases short and J 5 bases short, with 12 bases between. This CDR3 contains 14 residues. The CDR3 spells CASSLQGGNEKLFF. In DNA, the CDR3 is TGTGCCAGCAGCCTTCAGGGAGGGAATGAAAAACTGTTTTTT.

The chain couples TRBV12-3 or TRBV12-4 to TRBJ2-7; weak D call: TRBD2 (6 bases). The CDR3 is 13 residues long. Trimming shortened V by 3 bases and J by 6 bases, and 12 bases separated the two germline ends. The CDR3 loop reads CASSFVGLGEQYV. The CDR3, as DNA: TGTGCCAGCAGTTTTGTGGGACTCGGCGAGCAGTACGTC.

This clone came up once. This chain connects TRBV4-1 to TRBJ1-6; the D gene is possibly TRBD1 (5 bases). Germline V gene sequence: CDR1 MGHRA, CDR2 YSYEKL. V lost 0 bases, J lost 7 bases, and 16 bases lay in between. CDR3 size: 17 residues. The CDR3 DNA sequence: TGCGCCAGCAGCCAAGAAGGGGCCCAGGGTACCAATTCACCCCTCCACTTT. As protein: CASSQEGAQGTNSPLHF.

J is TRBJ2-1 and V is TRBV7-2; D unclear. The CDR3 spans 14 residues. V lost 5 bases and J lost 3, with 11 bases in between. CDR1 SGHTA and CDR2 FQGNSA come from the germline V gene. DNA for the CDR3: TGTGCCAGCAGCACCCGGGTGGACTACAATGAGCAGTTCTTC. Protein: CASSTRVDYNEQFF. Full variable domain (outside the CDR3, taken from reference TRBV7-2 and TRBJ2-1): GAGVSQSPSNKVTEKGKDVELRCDPISGHTALYWYRQSLGQGLEFLIYFQGNSAPDKSGLPSDRFSAERTGGSVSTLTIQRTQQEDSAVYLCASSTRVDYNEQFFGPGTRLTVL.

This rearrangement joins TRBV30 to TRBJ1-1, with 10 bases aligning to TRBD1. Germline V lookup: CDR1 GTSNPN, CDR2 SVGIG (reference sequence). The CDR3 consists of 13 residues. The V gene end was trimmed by 8 bases and the J gene end by 6 bases; junction bases not matched to a gene: 9. CDR3 DNA sequence: TGTGCCCGAAGGGACAGGGGCCCCGCTGAAGCTTTCTTT. It is translated as CARRDRGPAEAFF.

The chain employs TRBV10-3 and TRBJ2-3; 10 nucleotides line up with TRBD2. Trimming cost V 3 bases and J 2 bases; bases outside gene matches: 5. The CDR3 totals 16 residues. Looked up from germline, CDR1 is ENHRY and CDR2 is SYGVKD. In DNA form, the CDR3 reads TGTGCCATCAGTGATTTGCTAGCGGGGGACACAGATACGCAGTATTTT. Translated, it gives CAISDLLAGDTDTQYF.

The gene calls are TRBV28 and TRBJ2-3, with a possible D match to TRBD2 (6 bases). The CDR3 has 16 amino acids. Looked up from germline, CDR1 is MDHEN and CDR2 is SYDVKM. Deletions cut 4 bases from V and 0 bases from J, with 14 bases between. The CDR3 DNA follows: TGTGCCAGCAGTTCCGCCAGCGGGCTAAGCACAGATACGCAGTATTTT. This gives the protein CASSSASGLSTDTQYF.

The chain combines TRBV6-4 with TRBJ1-5; 8 bases map to TRBD1. Germline V gives CDR1 MRHNA, CDR2 SNTAGT. The trim removed 5 bases at V and 4 bases at J, leaving 7 bases unmatched. The CDR3 contains 15 residues. CDR3 sequence reads: CASSSRQGPNQPQHF. As DNA, the CDR3 is TGTGCCAGCAGTTCCAGACAGGGGCCTAATCAGCCCCAGCATTTT.

This chain joins TRBV15 and TRBJ1-1; no clear D. From germline, CDR1 is LNHNV and CDR2 YYDKDF (reference sequence). The CDR3 extends over 14 amino acids. V lost 3 bases, J lost 0 bases, and 8 bases lay in between. The CDR3 here is CATSRSSVNTEAFF. CDR3 coding DNA: TGTGCCACCAGCAGGTCCTCGGTGAACACTGAAGCTTTCTTT.

The chain is built from TRBV9 and TRBJ1-4, with 11 bases aligning to TRBD1. The CDR3 extends over 16 amino acids. Trimming at V came to 0 bases and at J to 5 bases, leaving 3 bases not matched to a gene. Germline lookup yields CDR1 SGDLS and CDR2 YYNGEE. The CDR3 DNA is TGTGCCAGCAGCGTAGCCGGGACAGGGGGGAATGAAAAACTGTTTTTT. Protein product: CASSVAGTGGNEKLFF.

V usage is TRBV7-9 and J usage is TRBJ1-6; D remains ambiguous. Trimming cost V 0 bases and J 7 bases, with 7 bases left between them. The germline V gene encodes CDR1 SEHNR and CDR2 FQNEAQ (reference sequence). This CDR3 has 14 amino acids. The CDR3 coding sequence is TGTGCCAGCAGCTTAGCCTCTAACAATTCACCCCTCCACTTT. Protein product: CASSLASNNSPLHF. The full variable domain, rest sourced from reference TRBV7-9 and TRBJ1-6, is DTGVSQNPRHKITKRGQNVTFRCDPISEHNRLYWYRQTLGQGPEFLTYFQNEAQLEKSRLLSDRFSAERPKGSFSTLEIQRTEQGDSAMYLCASSLASNNSPLHFGNGTRLTVT.

The gene calls are TRBV7-9 and TRBJ2-5; 11 bases are shared with TRBD2. J gave up 1 base and V 6 bases, and 4 bases lay outside the gene matches. CDR3 size: 15 residues. CDR1 is SEHNR and CDR2 is FQNEAQ in the germline V gene (reference sequence). The CDR3 DNA sequence: TGTGCCAGCAGGGGACTAGCGGAGGTCCAAGAGACCCAGTACTTC. It is translated as CASRGLAEVQETQYF.

The chain carries TRBV28 and TRBJ1-5, with D perhaps TRBD1 (6 bases). Germline V lookup: CDR1 MDHEN, CDR2 SYDVKM. V lost 7 bases and J 0 bases, leaving 13 bases between the germline ends. The CDR3 sequence is 15 residues long. CDR3 DNA: TGTGCCAGCAACCAAGGACAGACTAGCAATCAGCCCCAGCATTTT. Amino acid sequence: CASNQGQTSNQPQHF. The variable domain in full, with the rest retrieved from reference TRBV28 and TRBJ1-5, is DVKVTQSSRYLVKRTGEKVFLECVQDMDHENMFWYRQDPGLGLRLIYFSYDVKMKEKGDIPEGYSVSREKKERFSLILESASTNQTSMYLCASNQGQTSNQPQHFGDGTRLSIL.